The clone carrying this T cell receptor (beta chain) was seen repeatedly, ten times or more. RNA transcripts were the template for amplifying TCR beta CDR3 regions. Initially, a first-round RT-PCR of the TCR CDR3 employed the HTBI primer set. TCRdb redid the calling of the multiplex PCR reads with MiXCR, one entry per CDR3 protein. Altogether around 700,000 distinct CDR3 sequences are present, over 15% being singletons, with the ten largest covering roughly a sixth. The CDR3 loop spans 14 amino acids. After removal of 4 bases from V and 9 bases from J, the junction contained 6 bases not matched to a gene. These data are taken from a study of T cells in Graves' hyperthyroidism and ophthalmopathy.

The chain recombines TRBV12-3 or TRBV12-4 with TRBJ2-1; TRBD1 agrees at 10 bases. This TCR was recovered from a woman between 45 and 65 years old with Graves' hyperthyroidism that later progressed to Graves' ophthalmopathy. The sequenced material came from blood. The CDR3 bases are TGTGCCAGCAGTTATTGGACAGGGGGATTTGAGCAGTTCTTC. Translating it yields CASSYWTGGFEQFF.